What follows are 2 T cell receptor beta chains derived from one specimen sequenced in a study. TCRdb fed the reads into MiXCR, producing one record per CDR3 protein. Seen here are 12,000 to 15,000 distinct CDR3 sequences, approximately 37% observed once, and the top ten hold around 16%. The sample consisted of blood. These receptors were obtained from a human donor.

By share of the sample, this clonotype is medium-sized. The chain uses TRBV30 and TRBJ2-1, with 10 bases lining up with TRBD2. Germline assignment: CDR1 GTSNPN and CDR2 SVGIG (reference sequence). The CDR3 has 15 amino acids. J was trimmed by 3 bases and V by 6 bases; bases with no gene match: 8. CDR3 sequence: CACNGLAAFYNEQFF. Here the CDR3 DNA reads TGTGCCTGCAACGGACTAGCGGCCTTCTACAATGAGCAGTTCTTC.

This clonotype was detected many times. This rearrangement joins TRBV18 to TRBJ2-2; TRBD2 is a possible D gene (5 bases). V gave up 3 bases and J gave up 1 base, with 12 bases separating them. Germline V gives CDR1 KGHSH, CDR2 LQKENI. The CDR3 has 16 residues. The CDR3: CASSPGGRKNTGELFF. CDR3 sequence (DNA): TGTGCCAGCTCACCGGGTGGGAGAAAGAACACCGGGGAGCTGTTTTTT.